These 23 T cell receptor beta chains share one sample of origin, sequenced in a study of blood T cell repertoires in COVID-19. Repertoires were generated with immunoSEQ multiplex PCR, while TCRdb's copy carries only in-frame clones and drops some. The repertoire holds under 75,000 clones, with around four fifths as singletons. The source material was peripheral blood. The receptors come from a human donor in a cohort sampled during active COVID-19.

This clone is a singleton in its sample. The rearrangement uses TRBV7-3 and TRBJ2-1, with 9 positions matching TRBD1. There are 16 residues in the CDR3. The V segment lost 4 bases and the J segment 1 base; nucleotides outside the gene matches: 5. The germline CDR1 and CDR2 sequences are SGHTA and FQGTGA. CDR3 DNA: TGTGCCAGCAGCTCAACCGGGACAGGGTCCTACAATGAGCAGTTCTTC. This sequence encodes CASSSTGTGSYNEQFF.

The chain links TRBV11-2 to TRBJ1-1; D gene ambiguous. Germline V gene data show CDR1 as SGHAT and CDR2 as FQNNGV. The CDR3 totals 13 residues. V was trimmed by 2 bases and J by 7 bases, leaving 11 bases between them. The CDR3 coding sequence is TGTGCCAGCAGCTTACGCGCGAGGTTTGAAGCTTTCTTT. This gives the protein CASSLRARFEAFF.

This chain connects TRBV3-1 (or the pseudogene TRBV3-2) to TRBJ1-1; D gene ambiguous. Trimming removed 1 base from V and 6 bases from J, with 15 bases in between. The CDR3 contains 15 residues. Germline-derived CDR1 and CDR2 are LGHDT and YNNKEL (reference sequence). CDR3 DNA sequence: TGTGCCAGCAGCCAAGTAAGGTCAGGAGGCGCTGAAGCTTTCTTT. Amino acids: CASSQVRSGGAEAFF.

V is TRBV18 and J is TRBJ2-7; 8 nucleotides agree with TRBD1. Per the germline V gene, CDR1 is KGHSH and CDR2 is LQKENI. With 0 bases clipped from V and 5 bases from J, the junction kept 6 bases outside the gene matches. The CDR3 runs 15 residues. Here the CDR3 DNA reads TGTGCCAGCTCACCACCGTACAGGGGGAGAAACGAGCAGTACTTC. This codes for CASSPPYRGRNEQYF. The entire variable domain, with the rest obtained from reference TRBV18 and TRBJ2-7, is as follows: NAGVMQNPRHLVRRRGQEARLRCSPMKGHSHVYWYRQLPEEGLKFMVYLQKENIIDESGMPKERFSAEFPKEGPSILRIQQVVRGDSAAYFCASSPPYRGRNEQYFGPGTRLTVT.

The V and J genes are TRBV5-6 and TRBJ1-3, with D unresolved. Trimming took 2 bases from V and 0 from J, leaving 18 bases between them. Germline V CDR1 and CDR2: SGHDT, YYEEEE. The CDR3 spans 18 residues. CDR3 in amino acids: CASSLERPIGYSGNTIYF. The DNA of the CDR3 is TGTGCCAGCAGCTTAGAGCGTCCCATCGGTTACTCTGGAAACACCATATATTTT.

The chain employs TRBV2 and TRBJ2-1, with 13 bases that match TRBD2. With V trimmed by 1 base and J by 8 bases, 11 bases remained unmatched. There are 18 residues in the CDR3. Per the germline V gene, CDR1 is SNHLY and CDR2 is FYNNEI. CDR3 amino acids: CASSEVRWTSGSSDEQFF. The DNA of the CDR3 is TGTGCCAGCAGTGAAGTCCGGTGGACTAGCGGGAGTAGCGATGAGCAGTTCTTC. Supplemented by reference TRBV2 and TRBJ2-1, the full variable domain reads EPEVTQTPSHQVTQMGQEVILRCVPISNHLYFYWYRQILGQKVEFLVSFYNNEISEKSEIFDDQFSVERPDGSNFTLKIRSTKLEDSAMYFCASSEVRWTSGSSDEQFFGPGTRLTVL.

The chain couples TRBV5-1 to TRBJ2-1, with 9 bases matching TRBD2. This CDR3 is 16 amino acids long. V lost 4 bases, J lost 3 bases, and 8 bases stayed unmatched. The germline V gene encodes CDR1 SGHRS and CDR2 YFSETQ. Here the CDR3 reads CASSPIAGVGYNEQFF. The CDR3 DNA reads TGCGCCAGCAGCCCTATAGCGGGAGTGGGCTACAATGAGCAGTTCTTC.

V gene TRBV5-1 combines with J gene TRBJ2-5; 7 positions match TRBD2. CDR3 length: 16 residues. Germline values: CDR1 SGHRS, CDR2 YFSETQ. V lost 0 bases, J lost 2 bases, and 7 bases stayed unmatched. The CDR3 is CASSLGIPGLQETQYF. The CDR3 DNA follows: TGCGCCAGCAGCTTGGGGATACCGGGACTACAAGAGACCCAGTACTTC.

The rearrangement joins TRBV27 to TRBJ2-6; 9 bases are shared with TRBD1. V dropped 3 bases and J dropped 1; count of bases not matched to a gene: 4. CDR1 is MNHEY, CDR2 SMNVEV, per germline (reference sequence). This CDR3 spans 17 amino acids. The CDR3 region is CASSFGTGISGANVLTF. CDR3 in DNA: TGTGCCAGCAGTTTTGGGACAGGGATATCTGGGGCCAACGTCCTGACTTTC.

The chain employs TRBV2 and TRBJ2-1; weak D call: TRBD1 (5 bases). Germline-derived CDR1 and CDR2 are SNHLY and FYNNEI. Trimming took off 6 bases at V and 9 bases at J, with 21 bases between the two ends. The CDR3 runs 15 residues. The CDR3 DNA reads TGTGCCAGCAGGGGGCTTGCAGCGAGTCGAGGTGAGCAGTTCTTC. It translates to CASRGLAASRGEQFF.

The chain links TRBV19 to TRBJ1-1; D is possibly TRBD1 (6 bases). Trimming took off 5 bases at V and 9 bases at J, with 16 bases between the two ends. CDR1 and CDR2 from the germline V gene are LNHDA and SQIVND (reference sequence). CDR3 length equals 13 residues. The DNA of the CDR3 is TGTGCCAGTAGTCCGGACAGCCCGAAACAAGCTTTCTTT. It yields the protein CASSPDSPKQAFF.

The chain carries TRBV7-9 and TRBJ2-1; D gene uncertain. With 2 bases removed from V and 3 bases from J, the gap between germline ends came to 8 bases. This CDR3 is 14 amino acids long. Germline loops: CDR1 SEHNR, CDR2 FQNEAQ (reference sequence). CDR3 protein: CASSLSYFYNEQFF. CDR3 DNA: TGTGCCAGCAGCTTAAGCTACTTCTACAATGAGCAGTTCTTC.

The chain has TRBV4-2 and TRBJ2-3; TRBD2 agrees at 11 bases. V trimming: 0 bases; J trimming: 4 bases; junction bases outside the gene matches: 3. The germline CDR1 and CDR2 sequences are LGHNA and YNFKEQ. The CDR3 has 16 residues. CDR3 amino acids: CASSQEGSGGADTQYF. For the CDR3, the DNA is TGTGCCAGCAGCCAAGAAGGTAGCGGGGGGGCAGATACGCAGTATTTT.

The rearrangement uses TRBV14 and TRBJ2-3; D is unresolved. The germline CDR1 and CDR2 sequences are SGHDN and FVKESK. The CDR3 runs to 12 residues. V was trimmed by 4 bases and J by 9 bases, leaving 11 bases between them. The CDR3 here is CASSPSRLTQYF. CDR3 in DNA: TGTGCCAGCAGCCCTTCCAGGTTAACGCAGTATTTT. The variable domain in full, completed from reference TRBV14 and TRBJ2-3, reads EAGVTQFPSHSVIEKGQTVTLRCDPISGHDNLYWYRRVMGKEIKFLLHFVKESKQDESGMPNNRFLAERTGGTYSTLKVQPAELEDSGVYFCASSPSRLTQYFGPGTRLTVL.

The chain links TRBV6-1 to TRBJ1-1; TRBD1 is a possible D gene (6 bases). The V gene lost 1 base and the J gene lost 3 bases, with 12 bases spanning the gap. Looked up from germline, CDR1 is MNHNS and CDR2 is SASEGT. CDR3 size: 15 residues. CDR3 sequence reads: CASSEVQGTDTEAFF. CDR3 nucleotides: TGTGCCAGCAGTGAAGTTCAGGGGACGGACACTGAAGCTTTCTTT.

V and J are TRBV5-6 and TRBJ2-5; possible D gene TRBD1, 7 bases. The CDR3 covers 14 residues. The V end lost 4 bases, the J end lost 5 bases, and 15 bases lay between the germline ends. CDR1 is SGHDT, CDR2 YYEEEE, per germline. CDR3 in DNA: TGTGCCAGCAGCAGGGGGCGGGGACTGGAGACCCAGTACTTC. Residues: CASSRGRGLETQYF.

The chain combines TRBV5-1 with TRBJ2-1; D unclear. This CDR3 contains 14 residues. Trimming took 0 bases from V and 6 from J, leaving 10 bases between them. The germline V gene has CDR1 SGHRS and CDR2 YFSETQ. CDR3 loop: CASSLELPGNEQFF. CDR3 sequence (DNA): TGCGCCAGCAGCTTGGAACTGCCGGGCAATGAGCAGTTCTTC. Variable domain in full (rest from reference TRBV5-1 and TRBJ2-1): KAGVTQTPRYLIKTRGQQVTLSCSPISGHRSVSWYQQTPGQGLQFLFEYFSETQRNKGNFPGRFSGRQFSNSRSEMNVSTLELGDSALYLCASSLELPGNEQFFGPGTRLTVL.

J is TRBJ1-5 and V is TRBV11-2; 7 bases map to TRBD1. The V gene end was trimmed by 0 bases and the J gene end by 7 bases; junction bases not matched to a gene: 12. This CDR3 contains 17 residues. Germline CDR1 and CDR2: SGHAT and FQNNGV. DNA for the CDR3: TGTGCCAGCAGCTTAGATTCGAGAACCCGGACAGGACAGCCCCAGCATTTT. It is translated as CASSLDSRTRTGQPQHF.

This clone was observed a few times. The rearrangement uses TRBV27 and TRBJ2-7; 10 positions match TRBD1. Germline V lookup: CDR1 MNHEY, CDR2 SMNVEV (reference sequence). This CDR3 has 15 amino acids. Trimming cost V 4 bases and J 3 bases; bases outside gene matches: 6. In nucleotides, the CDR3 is TGTGCCAGCAGTTCTAGGACAGGGGGAAACTACGAGCAGTACTTC. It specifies CASSSRTGGNYEQYF.

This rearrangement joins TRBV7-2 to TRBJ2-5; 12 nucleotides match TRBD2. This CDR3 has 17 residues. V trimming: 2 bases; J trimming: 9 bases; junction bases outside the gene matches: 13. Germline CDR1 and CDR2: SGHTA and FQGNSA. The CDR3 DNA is TGTGCCAGCAGCTTACTAGCGGGAGGGGCCCGTGGGGGGGCCCAGTACTTC. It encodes CASSLLAGGARGGAQYF.

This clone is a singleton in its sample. The CDR3 region has the DNA TGTGCCAGCAGCCAAGTCTGGCAGATGAACACTGAAGCTTTCTTT. It yields the protein CASSQVWQMNTEAFF. This chain connects TRBV3-1 (or the pseudogene TRBV3-2) to TRBJ1-1; D not certain. Germline lookup yields CDR1 LGHDT and CDR2 YNNKEL (reference sequence). This CDR3 is 15 amino acids long. The ends were cut back, 1 base at V and 0 bases at J, with 9 bases in the middle.

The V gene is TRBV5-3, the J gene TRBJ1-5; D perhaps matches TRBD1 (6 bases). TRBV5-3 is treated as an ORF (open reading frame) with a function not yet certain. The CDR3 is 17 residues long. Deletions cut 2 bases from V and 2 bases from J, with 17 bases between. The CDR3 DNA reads TGTGCCAGAAGCTTCTTCCAGGGGTCTCGAGGCAATCAGCCCCAGCATTTT. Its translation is CARSFFQGSRGNQPQHF.

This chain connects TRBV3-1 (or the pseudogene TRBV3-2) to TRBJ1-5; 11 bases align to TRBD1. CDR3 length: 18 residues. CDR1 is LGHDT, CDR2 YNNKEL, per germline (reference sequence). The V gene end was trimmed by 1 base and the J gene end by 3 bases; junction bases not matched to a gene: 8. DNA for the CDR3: TGTGCCAGCAGCCAAGGGATGTGGGACAGGGGGTTCAATCAGCCCCAGCATTTT. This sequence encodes CASSQGMWDRGFNQPQHF.